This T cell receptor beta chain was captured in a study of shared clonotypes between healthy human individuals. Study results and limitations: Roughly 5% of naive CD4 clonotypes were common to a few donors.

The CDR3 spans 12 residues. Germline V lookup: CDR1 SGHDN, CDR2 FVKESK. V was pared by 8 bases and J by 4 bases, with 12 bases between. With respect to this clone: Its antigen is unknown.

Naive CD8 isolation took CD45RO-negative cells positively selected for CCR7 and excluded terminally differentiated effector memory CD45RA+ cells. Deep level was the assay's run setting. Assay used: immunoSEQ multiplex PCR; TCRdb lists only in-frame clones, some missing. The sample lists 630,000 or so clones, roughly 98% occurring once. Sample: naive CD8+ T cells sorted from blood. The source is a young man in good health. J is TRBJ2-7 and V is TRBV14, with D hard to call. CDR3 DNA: TGTGCCAGCGGCCCAGGACCTTACGAGCAGTACTTC. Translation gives CASGPGPYEQYF. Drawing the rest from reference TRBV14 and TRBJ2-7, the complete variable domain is EAGVTQFPSHSVIEKGQTVTLRCDPISGHDNLYWYRRVMGKEIKFLLHFVKESKQDESGMPNNRFLAERTGGTYSTLKVQPAELEDSGVYFCASGPGPYEQYFGPGTRLTVT.